The 30 T cell receptor beta chains in this list originate from one sample, sequenced in a study of blood T cell repertoires in COVID-19. TCRdb keeps only in-frame clones here, not all; method: immunoSEQ multiplex PCR. The sample lists around 270,000 clones, around four fifths occurring once. The sequencing sample was made of peripheral blood. These receptor sequences come from a man in his 60s with acute or convalescent COVID-19.

The DNA of the CDR3 is TGTGCCAGCAGCCAAGGACAGGGACCAACTAATGAAAAACTGTTTTTT. Translation gives CASSQGQGPTNEKLFF. The rearrangement links TRBV4-2 to TRBJ1-4; 7 bases line up with TRBD1. CDR1 LGHNA and CDR2 YNFKEQ come from the germline V gene. The V gene end was trimmed by 1 base and the J gene end by 0 bases; junction bases not matched to a gene: 2. There are 16 residues in the CDR3.

This chain uses TRBV28 with TRBJ2-6, with 7 positions matching TRBD2. The CDR3 is made up of 16 amino acids. The germline V gene encodes CDR1 MDHEN and CDR2 SYDVKM. Trimming took 4 bases from V and 7 from J; bases not matched to a gene: 10. CDR3 amino acids: CASSSGPGRGANVLTF. CDR3 bases: TGTGCCAGCAGTTCCGGCCCGGGGAGGGGAGCCAACGTCCTGACTTTC. Looking up the rest from reference TRBV28 and TRBJ2-6 gives the full variable domain: DVKVTQSSRYLVKRTGEKVFLECVQDMDHENMFWYRQDPGLGLRLIYFSYDVKMKEKGDIPEGYSVSREKKERFSLILESASTNQTSMYLCASSSGPGRGANVLTFGAGSRLTVL.

V usage is TRBV30 and J usage is TRBJ1-3; D gene unclear. The CDR3 sequence is 13 residues long. Germline values: CDR1 GTSNPN, CDR2 SVGIG (reference sequence). Trimming removed 2 bases from V and 1 base from J, with 6 bases in between. DNA for the CDR3: TGTGCCTGGAGTTATGAGTCTGGAAACACCATATATTTT. Translated: CAWSYESGNTIYF.

The chain has TRBV9 and TRBJ2-5; 9 nucleotides agree with TRBD2. Per germline, CDR1 SGDLS and CDR2 YYNGEE. The trim removed 0 bases at V and 2 bases at J, leaving 8 bases unmatched. The CDR3 consists of 17 residues. The CDR3 reads CASSVGGTSSPQETQYF. The CDR3 nucleotides read TGTGCCAGCAGCGTAGGGGGGACTAGCAGTCCGCAAGAGACCCAGTACTTC.

The chain couples TRBV24-1 to TRBJ2-5; D is ambiguous. CDR1 is KGHDR and CDR2 is SFDVKD in the germline V gene. This CDR3 has 13 amino acids. V lost 2 bases to trimming and J lost 5 bases, with 8 bases between them. In DNA, the CDR3 is TGTGCCACCAGTGATTCCCATGAGGAGACCCAGTACTTC. Residues: CATSDSHEETQYF.

V gene TRBV5-4 combines with J gene TRBJ2-1; D might be TRBD2 (6 bases). Germline V lookup: CDR1 SGHNT, CDR2 YYREEE (reference sequence). Trimming took off 3 bases at V and 16 bases at J, with 17 bases between the two ends. This CDR3 spans 12 amino acids. CDR3 nucleotide sequence: TGTGCCAGCAGCTCGCGGTCCCGGGACTTATTCTTC. This translates into CASSSRSRDLFF.

The rearrangement uses TRBV6-5 and TRBJ2-5, with a weak D call TRBD1 (6 bases). V lost 4 bases, J lost 2 bases, and 8 bases lay in between. The length of the CDR3 is 13 residues. The germline V gene has CDR1 MNHEY and CDR2 SVGAGI. CDR3 sequence reads: CASSSRGQETQYF. As DNA, the CDR3 is TGTGCCAGCAGTTCCAGGGGACAAGAGACCCAGTACTTC.

In the case of this clone: The sample has other DNA sequences that encode this CDR3 too. The rearrangement uses TRBV28 and TRBJ1-5; possibly TRBD1 for D (6 bases). CDR1 is MDHEN and CDR2 is SYDVKM in the germline V gene. The germline V and J ends were trimmed by 2 bases and 2 bases, with 10 bases remaining between them. The CDR3 loop spans 15 amino acids. The CDR3, as DNA: TGTGCCAGCAGTTTAGGGGGGGGCGGCAATCAGCCCCAGCATTTT. Residues: CASSLGGGGNQPQHF.

The chain links TRBV4-1 to TRBJ2-2; 9 nucleotides line up with TRBD1. This CDR3 spans 15 amino acids. V shed 3 bases and J 6 bases; nucleotides not matched to a gene: 5. Germline V CDR1 and CDR2: MGHRA, YSYEKL. The CDR3 here is CASSQAGTGSGELFF. The CDR3 DNA sequence: TGCGCCAGCAGCCAGGCCGGGACAGGGTCCGGGGAGCTGTTTTTT.

The rearrangement uses TRBV6-5 and TRBJ1-1, with 7 bases matching TRBD1. CDR3 size: 15 residues. The V gene's germline CDR1 is MNHEY and CDR2 SVGAGI. V shed 9 bases, J shed 10 bases, and the junction held 20 bases outside the gene matches. The CDR3 loop reads CASFPPGTVGMIAFF. CDR3 DNA: TGTGCCAGTTTTCCCCCCGGGACAGTGGGCATGATAGCTTTCTTT.

The V gene is TRBV7-8, the J gene TRBJ1-1; 9 positions agree with TRBD1. With V trimmed by 4 bases and J by 8 bases, 11 bases remained unmatched. There are 15 residues in the CDR3. Germline CDR1 SGHVS, CDR2 FQNEAQ. This CDR3 reads CASSSSPGTGREAFF. The CDR3 region has the DNA TGTGCCAGCAGCTCCAGTCCCGGGACAGGGCGGGAAGCTTTCTTT. The full variable domain, completed using reference TRBV7-8 and TRBJ1-1, is GAGVSQSPRYKVAKRGQDVALRCDPISGHVSLFWYQQALGQGPEFLTYFQNEAQLDKSGLPSDRFFAERPEGSVSTLKIQRTQQEDSAVYLCASSSSPGTGREAFFGQGTRLTVV.

J is TRBJ1-1 and V is TRBV28; D is perhaps TRBD1 (6 bases). The CDR3 consists of 12 residues. Germline V gives CDR1 MDHEN, CDR2 SYDVKM. With 7 bases removed from V and 5 bases from J, the gap between germline ends came to 11 bases. The CDR3 bases are TGTGCCAGCAATGCGGGGGCTACTGAAGCTTTCTTT. This translates into CASNAGATEAFF. The entire variable domain, with the rest obtained from reference TRBV28 and TRBJ1-1, is as follows: DVKVTQSSRYLVKRTGEKVFLECVQDMDHENMFWYRQDPGLGLRLIYFSYDVKMKEKGDIPEGYSVSREKKERFSLILESASTNQTSMYLCASNAGATEAFFGQGTRLTVV.

The chain combines TRBV7-3 with TRBJ2-3; TRBD2 aligns across 9 bases. V trimming: 1 base; J trimming: 3 bases; junction bases outside the gene matches: 11. Germline assignment: CDR1 SGHTA and CDR2 FQGTGA. There are 18 residues in the CDR3. The chain's CDR3 is CASSLRAGGPGPTDTQYF. In DNA form, the CDR3 reads TGTGCCAGCAGCTTAAGAGCGGGAGGACCGGGTCCTACAGATACGCAGTATTTT.

This clone has just a few counts. The chain combines TRBV18 with TRBJ1-2; 8 positions agree with TRBD1. Germline CDR1 KGHSH, CDR2 LQKENI. The CDR3 is 14 residues long. J lost 6 bases, V lost 3 bases, and 6 bases had no gene match. The DNA of the CDR3 is TGTGCCAGCTCACCTGGTCAGGGGGCAAATGGCTACACCTTC. It specifies CASSPGQGANGYTF.

The chain is built from TRBV9 and TRBJ2-7; 8 nucleotides agree with TRBD2. Germline CDR1 SGDLS, CDR2 YYNGEE. This CDR3 is 17 amino acids long. Unmatched junction bases numbered 17, after V lost 4 bases and J lost 5 bases. The CDR3 sequence is CASSLTSLSTGGHEQYF. In DNA, the CDR3 is TGTGCCAGCAGCCTAACTTCTCTCTCCACGGGAGGGCACGAGCAGTACTTC.

The V call is TRBV5-6, the J call TRBJ2-2; 10 bases match TRBD1. V trimming: 3 bases; J trimming: 4 bases; junction bases outside the gene matches: 6. The CDR3 consists of 16 residues. Germline values: CDR1 SGHDT, CDR2 YYEEEE. CDR3 protein: CASSSPRQGATGELFF. The CDR3 coding sequence is TGTGCCAGCAGCTCTCCGAGACAGGGGGCCACCGGGGAGCTGTTTTTT.

The V call is TRBV7-9, the J call TRBJ1-1; D gene ambiguous. This CDR3 contains 14 residues. V lost 6 bases and J 3 bases, leaving 14 bases between the germline ends. Germline-derived CDR1 and CDR2 are SEHNR and FQNEAQ (reference sequence). CDR3 amino acids: CASSPLGRDTEAFF. The CDR3 nucleotides read TGTGCCAGCAGTCCCCTAGGGAGAGACACTGAAGCTTTCTTT.

The V gene is TRBV18, the J gene TRBJ2-3; D is uncertain. The CDR3 loop spans 14 amino acids. Germline CDR1 reads KGHSH; CDR2 reads LQKENI. Trimming shortened V by 3 bases and J by 6 bases, and 13 bases separated the two germline ends. CDR3 amino acids: CASSPPPNSDTQYF. The CDR3 DNA reads as TGTGCCAGCTCACCCCCTCCGAATAGCGATACGCAGTATTTT.

With regard to this clone: One end of the junction varies from germline; a read error may be responsible. The rearrangement links TRBV5-1 to TRBJ2-1; perhaps TRBD1 as D (5 bases). Per the germline V gene, CDR1 is SGHRS and CDR2 is YFSETQ. This CDR3 contains 14 residues. CDR3 nucleotide sequence: TGCGCCAGCGGCTTCCAGGGCAGGGTCGATGAGCAGTTCTTC. Translation: CASGFQGRVDEQFF.

This clone was picked up one time. The J gene is TRBJ1-2, the V gene TRBV30; possibly TRBD1 for D (6 bases). Trimming pared 0 bases from V and 4 bases from J, leaving 9 bases between. Germline assignment: CDR1 GTSNPN and CDR2 SVGIG (reference sequence). The CDR3 runs to 13 residues. The CDR3 sequence is CAWSVQGPYGYTF. In nucleotides, the CDR3 is TGTGCCTGGAGTGTACAGGGACCCTATGGCTACACCTTC.

The CDR3 sequence is CASSFRTGLDTEAFF. CDR3 in DNA: TGTGCCAGCAGTTTCCGGACAGGGCTGGACACTGAAGCTTTCTTT. V is TRBV27 and J is TRBJ1-1; 8 bases are shared with TRBD1. Germline V gives CDR1 MNHEY, CDR2 SMNVEV (reference sequence). The length of the CDR3 is 15 residues. The trim removed 3 bases at V and 3 bases at J, leaving 6 bases unmatched.

This chain joins TRBV18 and TRBJ2-7; TRBD1 matches at 7 bases. There are 15 residues in the CDR3. The trim removed 4 bases at V and 0 bases at J, leaving 6 bases unmatched. Germline CDR1 reads KGHSH; CDR2 reads LQKENI. CDR3 protein: CASSRRTGNSYEQYF. DNA of the CDR3: TGTGCCAGCTCACGGCGGACAGGTAACTCCTACGAGCAGTACTTC.

The chain links TRBV5-4 to TRBJ2-2; the match to TRBD1 covers 9 bases. The CDR3 has 17 amino acids. With 5 bases clipped from V and 3 bases from J, the junction kept 11 bases outside the gene matches. Germline CDR1 and CDR2: SGHNT and YYREEE (reference sequence). CDR3 loop: CASSRTSGTGYTGELFF. The CDR3 DNA follows: TGTGCCAGCAGTCGAACATCCGGGACAGGGTACACCGGGGAGCTGTTTTTT. The full variable domain, rest sourced from reference TRBV5-4 and TRBJ2-2, is ETGVTQSPTHLIKTRGQQVTLRCSSQSGHNTVSWYQQALGQGPQFIFQYYREEENGRGNFPPRFSGLQFPNYSSELNVNALELDDSALYLCASSRTSGTGYTGELFFGEGSRLTVL.

The chain employs TRBV10-3 and TRBJ1-1; D gene ambiguous. Germline CDR1 is ENHRY and CDR2 is SYGVKD. The CDR3 sequence is 13 residues long. Trimming shortened V by 6 bases and J by 0 bases, and 8 bases separated the two germline ends. The CDR3 spells CAISPGMNTEAFF. Here the CDR3 DNA reads TGTGCCATCAGCCCGGGAATGAACACTGAAGCTTTCTTT.

The genes are TRBV19 and TRBJ2-7, with D possibly TRBD1 on 5 matching bases. The ends were cut back, 5 bases at V and 3 bases at J, with 14 bases in the middle. The germline V gene encodes CDR1 LNHDA and CDR2 SQIVND (reference sequence). The CDR3 loop spans 14 amino acids. The CDR3 loop reads CASSQYTGFYEQYF. In nucleotides, the CDR3 is TGTGCCAGTAGTCAGTACACAGGTTTCTACGAGCAGTACTTC.

V and J are TRBV12-5 and TRBJ1-2; TRBD1 is a possible D gene (6 bases). The V gene's germline CDR1 is LGHNT and CDR2 FRNRAP. The CDR3 is 15 residues long. V lost 1 base, J lost 4 bases, and 13 bases lay in between. The CDR3 nucleotides read TGTGCTAGTGGTTTGGAACAGGGATATGTCTATGGCTACACCTTC. This codes for CASGLEQGYVYGYTF.

The rearrangement links TRBV9 to TRBJ2-2, with TRBD1 matching over 9 bases. CDR3 length equals 16 residues. Germline CDR1 reads SGDLS; CDR2 reads YYNGEE. Trimming cost V 1 base and J 4 bases; bases outside gene matches: 5. CDR3 in DNA: TGTGCCAGCAGCGTAACGGGACAGGGAATCACCGGGGAGCTGTTTTTT. It codes for CASSVTGQGITGELFF.

The CDR3 DNA reads TGTGCCAGCAACCCGACAGGGAGGAACAATGAGCAGTTCTTC. As protein: CASNPTGRNNEQFF. This chain uses TRBV3-1 (or the pseudogene TRBV3-2) with TRBJ2-1; weak D call: TRBD1 (7 bases). V lost 7 bases, J lost 5 bases, and 15 bases lay in between. CDR3 length equals 14 residues. Germline assignment: CDR1 LGHDT and CDR2 YNNKEL (reference sequence).

This clone was detected once. The chain joins TRBV7-2 to TRBJ1-1, with D possibly being TRBD1 (5 bases). The CDR3 contains 14 residues. Per the germline V gene, CDR1 is SGHTA and CDR2 is FQGNSA. V was cut by 1 base and J by 2 bases, with 8 bases left in between. CDR3 nucleotide sequence: TGTGCCAGCAGCTTAGGGAGGGGCAACACTGAAGCTTTCTTT. Translated, it gives CASSLGRGNTEAFF.

The CDR3 sequence: CASSLERTSHTQYF. CDR3 coding DNA: TGTGCCAGCAGCTTAGAGCGGACTAGCCATACGCAGTATTTT. The chain has TRBV7-9 and TRBJ2-3, with 8 bases that match TRBD2. V was pared by 1 base and J by 7 bases, with 4 bases of the junction left unmatched. Per the germline V gene, CDR1 is SEHNR and CDR2 is FQNEAQ (reference sequence). CDR3 length: 14 residues.